The rows below give T cell receptor beta chains drawn from one sample of a study of pediatric ulcerative colitis. Method: immunoSEQ multiplex PCR; TCRdb's copy keeps in-frame clones and lacks some. The sample includes tens of thousands of clones, over 70% of them seen just once. Sequencing used blood. These receptors all stem from a boy between 5 and 17 years old who was a control in a study of pediatric ulcerative colitis. Both conserved end residues are part of each CDR3. The order of the fields is J gene, clone size, V gene, D gene, CDR3 protein, CDR3 DNA. The D gene is left open where the match is weak. Size is stated for part of the rows, as once, few or many counts, or as a class when the clone is expanded.

j_gene: TRBJ2-5
abundance: .
v_gene: TRBV5-1
d_gene: TRBD2
CDR3aa: CASSPTSGGPGGTQYF
CDR3nt: TGCGCCAGCAGCCCGACTAGCGGGGGCCCAGGGGGGACCCAGTACTTC

j_gene: TRBJ2-4
abundance: .
v_gene: TRBV19
d_gene: TRBD2
CDR3aa: CASSMAGGLNIQYF
CDR3nt: TGTGCCAGTAGTATGGCGGGGGGCTTAAACATTCAGTACTTC

j_gene: TRBJ1-5
abundance: once
v_gene: TRBV27
d_gene: .
CDR3aa: CASRAGGESNQPQHF
CDR3nt: TGTGCCAGCAGGGCCGGGGGCGAAAGCAATCAGCCCCAGCATTTT

j_gene: TRBJ2-7
abundance: .
v_gene: TRBV19
d_gene: .
CDR3aa: CASSIRGAPYEQYF
CDR3nt: TGTGCCAGTAGTATACGGGGGGCGCCCTACGAGCAGTACTTC

j_gene: TRBJ2-1
abundance: .
v_gene: TRBV28
d_gene: TRBD2
CDR3aa: CASSFVAGASYNEQFF
CDR3nt: TGTGCCAGCAGTTTTGTAGCGGGAGCCTCGTACAATGAGCAGTTCTTC

j_gene: TRBJ2-6
abundance: .
v_gene: TRBV6-5
d_gene: .
CDR3aa: CASSSLSAEENVLTF
CDR3nt: TGTGCCAGCAGTTCCCTTTCGGCGGAGGAGAACGTCCTGACTTTC

j_gene: TRBJ2-7
abundance: .
v_gene: TRBV11-2
d_gene: .
CDR3aa: CASSGADLNYEQYF
CDR3nt: TGTGCCAGCAGCGGGGCAGACTTAAACTACGAGCAGTACTTC

j_gene: TRBJ2-1
abundance: .
v_gene: TRBV7-3
d_gene: TRBD1
CDR3aa: CASSRLRDRENEQFF
CDR3nt: TGTGCCAGCAGCCGCCTACGGGACAGGGAAAATGAGCAGTTCTTC

j_gene: TRBJ1-1
abundance: once
v_gene: TRBV19
d_gene: .
CDR3aa: CASSIFRIKNTEAFF
CDR3nt: TGTGCCAGTAGTATTTTCAGGATAAAGAACACTGAAGCTTTCTTT

j_gene: TRBJ2-2
abundance: .
v_gene: TRBV30
d_gene: TRBD2
CDR3aa: CAWSVYKGRDTGELFF
CDR3nt: TGTGCCTGGAGTGTGTATAAGGGGAGGGACACCGGGGAGCTGTTTTTT

j_gene: TRBJ1-6
abundance: once
v_gene: TRBV12-5
d_gene: .
CDR3aa: CASGLLPRNSPLHF
CDR3nt: TGTGCTAGTGGTTTGTTGCCGCGGAATTCACCCCTCCACTTT

j_gene: TRBJ1-2
abundance: once
v_gene: TRBV2
d_gene: .
CDR3aa: CASSEFGQNYGYTF
CDR3nt: TGTGCCAGCAGTGAATTTGGGCAGAACTATGGCTACACCTTC

j_gene: TRBJ1-1
abundance: once
v_gene: TRBV4-3
d_gene: .
CDR3aa: CASSQVFVMNTEAFF
CDR3nt: TGCGCCAGCAGCCAAGTTTTTGTGATGAACACTGAAGCTTTCTTT

j_gene: TRBJ2-7
abundance: .
v_gene: TRBV6-1
d_gene: TRBD2
CDR3aa: CASSELAGESGYEQYF
CDR3nt: TGTGCCAGCAGTGAGCTAGCGGGAGAGTCGGGGTACGAGCAGTACTTC

j_gene: TRBJ2-1
abundance: .
v_gene: TRBV7-3
d_gene: TRBD1
CDR3aa: CASSPRGPGTGGWSEQFF
CDR3nt: TGTGCCAGCAGCCCCAGAGGACCTGGGACAGGGGGGTGGAGTGAGCAGTTCTTC

j_gene: TRBJ2-3
abundance: .
v_gene: TRBV15
d_gene: TRBD2
CDR3aa: CATSRDSGVAGGPHTDTQYF
CDR3nt: TGTGCCACCAGCAGAGATTCTGGGGTAGCGGGGGGCCCCCACACAGATACGCAGTATTTT

j_gene: TRBJ2-7
abundance: .
v_gene: TRBV6-1
d_gene: .
CDR3aa: CASNPRRAGYEQYF
CDR3nt: TGTGCCAGCAACCCCAGAAGGGCGGGGTACGAGCAGTACTTC

j_gene: TRBJ2-6
abundance: .
v_gene: TRBV4-1
d_gene: .
CDR3aa: CASSQDEGIGANVLTF
CDR3nt: TGCGCCAGCAGCCAAGATGAGGGGATCGGGGCCAACGTCCTGACTTTC

j_gene: TRBJ1-6
abundance: .
v_gene: TRBV6-6
d_gene: .
CDR3aa: CASSYSQQSNSPLHF
CDR3nt: TGTGCCAGCAGTTACTCGCAACAATCCAATTCACCCCTCCACTTT

j_gene: TRBJ1-5
abundance: .
v_gene: TRBV4-3
d_gene: .
CDR3aa: CASSQDGVGSNQPQHF
CDR3nt: TGCGCCAGCAGCCAAGACGGAGTTGGGAGCAATCAGCCCCAGCATTTT

j_gene: TRBJ2-7
abundance: .
v_gene: TRBV4-2
d_gene: TRBD1
CDR3aa: CASSQGQGDEQYF
CDR3nt: TGTGCCAGCAGCCAAGGACAGGGTGACGAGCAGTACTTC

j_gene: TRBJ2-7
abundance: .
v_gene: TRBV7-9
d_gene: TRBD2
CDR3aa: CASSSAQSNSGRITYEQYF
CDR3nt: TGTGCCAGCAGCTCCGCCCAAAGTAATAGCGGGAGGATCACCTACGAGCAGTACTTC

j_gene: TRBJ2-7
abundance: .
v_gene: TRBV27
d_gene: .
CDR3aa: CASSLKVGYEQYF
CDR3nt: TGTGCCAGCAGTCTGAAGGTTGGCTACGAGCAGTACTTC

j_gene: TRBJ2-5
abundance: .
v_gene: TRBV28
d_gene: .
CDR3aa: CASRQSLATETQYF
CDR3nt: TGTGCCAGCAGACAATCCCTAGCGACCGAGACCCAGTACTTC

j_gene: TRBJ2-2
abundance: .
v_gene: TRBV2
d_gene: .
CDR3aa: CASIREQAGELFF
CDR3nt: TGTGCCAGCATACGTGAGCAGGCCGGGGAGCTGTTTTTT

j_gene: TRBJ2-7
abundance: .
v_gene: TRBV6-5
d_gene: .
CDR3aa: CASSYSGGSYEQYF
CDR3nt: TGTGCCAGCAGTTACTCAGGGGGCTCCTACGAGCAGTACTTC

j_gene: TRBJ2-1
abundance: .
v_gene: TRBV11-2
d_gene: .
CDR3aa: CASSRDAGNEQFF
CDR3nt: TGTGCCAGCAGCCGAGACGCTGGCAATGAGCAGTTCTTC

j_gene: TRBJ1-1
abundance: .
v_gene: TRBV11-2
d_gene: .
CDR3aa: CASCRQRDTEAFF
CDR3nt: TGTGCCAGCTGCCGACAGCGCGACACTGAAGCTTTCTTT

j_gene: TRBJ1-6
abundance: once
v_gene: TRBV30
d_gene: .
CDR3aa: CAWTVGAGNSPLHF
CDR3nt: TGTGCCTGGACTGTGGGGGCCGGGAATTCACCCCTCCACTTT

j_gene: TRBJ1-2
abundance: once
v_gene: TRBV9
d_gene: TRBD1
CDR3aa: CASSVDGQGYGYTF
CDR3nt: TGTGCCAGCAGCGTAGACGGACAGGGCTATGGCTACACCTTC

j_gene: TRBJ2-1
abundance: .
v_gene: TRBV5-1
d_gene: .
CDR3aa: CASSLGPGLPDEQFF
CDR3nt: TGCGCCAGCAGCTTAGGTCCAGGCCTCCCTGATGAGCAGTTCTTC

j_gene: TRBJ2-5
abundance: .
v_gene: TRBV7-2
d_gene: TRBD2
CDR3aa: CASSPAWTSGETQYF
CDR3nt: TGTGCCAGTAGCCCCGCCTGGACTAGCGGAGAGACCCAGTACTTC

j_gene: TRBJ2-5
abundance: .
v_gene: TRBV25-1
d_gene: TRBD1
CDR3aa: CASSESAGGNRDQETQYF
CDR3nt: TGTGCCAGCAGTGAATCCGCAGGGGGCAATAGGGATCAAGAGACCCAGTACTTC

j_gene: TRBJ2-2
abundance: .
v_gene: TRBV7-6
d_gene: TRBD1
CDR3aa: CASSLRQGTNTGELFF
CDR3nt: TGTGCCAGCAGCTTACGACAGGGAACGAACACCGGGGAGCTGTTTTTT

j_gene: TRBJ1-5
abundance: .
v_gene: TRBV2
d_gene: TRBD1
CDR3aa: CASRVGQGGQPQHF
CDR3nt: TGTGCCAGCAGGGTCGGACAGGGCGGCCAGCCCCAGCATTTT

j_gene: TRBJ2-1
abundance: .
v_gene: TRBV7-8
d_gene: .
CDR3aa: CASSPGKGSRLYNEQFF
CDR3nt: TGTGCCAGCAGCCCCGGAAAGGGCAGTCGGTTATACAATGAGCAGTTCTTC

j_gene: TRBJ2-7
abundance: .
v_gene: TRBV4-2
d_gene: .
CDR3aa: CASSQDPGERSYEQYF
CDR3nt: TGTGCCAGCAGCCAAGACCCCGGAGAGCGTAGCTACGAGCAGTACTTC

j_gene: TRBJ1-1
abundance: .
v_gene: TRBV11-2
d_gene: .
CDR3aa: CASSLGWGERTEAFF
CDR3nt: TGTGCCAGCAGCTTAGGATGGGGGGAAAGGACTGAAGCTTTCTTT

j_gene: TRBJ2-4
abundance: .
v_gene: TRBV6-5
d_gene: .
CDR3aa: CASSRLELAKNIQYF
CDR3nt: TGTGCCAGCAGTCGTCTTGAACTAGCCAAAAACATTCAGTACTTC

j_gene: TRBJ1-2
abundance: .
v_gene: TRBV7-2
d_gene: .
CDR3aa: CASSLGPATNYGYTF
CDR3nt: TGTGCCAGCAGCTTAGGGCCGGCAACTAACTATGGCTACACCTTC

j_gene: TRBJ2-2
abundance: .
v_gene: TRBV7-2
d_gene: TRBD2
CDR3aa: CASSPGLAGTGELFF
CDR3nt: TGTGCCAGCAGCCCTGGACTAGCGGGCACCGGGGAGCTGTTTTTT

j_gene: TRBJ1-5
abundance: few
v_gene: TRBV19
d_gene: .
CDR3aa: CASSIQGGKQPQHF
CDR3nt: TGTGCCAGTAGTATACAGGGAGGCAAGCAGCCCCAGCATTTT

j_gene: TRBJ2-2
abundance: .
v_gene: TRBV28
d_gene: .
CDR3aa: CASSLTIASRNTGELFF
CDR3nt: TGTGCCAGCAGTTTGACCATCGCATCCCGAAACACCGGGGAGCTGTTTTTT

j_gene: TRBJ2-2
abundance: few
v_gene: TRBV7-8
d_gene: .
CDR3aa: CASSLEELANTGELFF
CDR3nt: TGTGCCAGCAGCTTAGAGGAGCTAGCGAACACCGGGGAGCTGTTTTTT